Presented here are 12 T cell receptor beta chains from one specimen sequenced in a study of cytomegalovirus exposure and HLA in healthy donors. The PCR was carried out with 60 Vbeta primers and 13 Jbeta primers. Sequenced by immunoSEQ multiplex PCR; TCRdb stores in-frame clones only, minus some. The sample's table shows approximately 79,000 clones. Sequencing input: PBMCs. Every receptor here comes from a man aged 40-50 years in good health and CMV-seronegative.

The CDR3 DNA sequence: TGTGCCAGCAGCTCCAGCGGGACTGTAGGGGAGACCCAGTACTTC. It yields the protein CASSSSGTVGETQYF. The V and J genes are TRBV7-2 and TRBJ2-5; 7 nucleotides match TRBD2. Germline loops: CDR1 SGHTA, CDR2 FQGNSA. The CDR3 spans 15 residues. V gave up 4 bases and J gave up 5 bases; unmatched junction bases: 10. The complete variable domain, with remaining parts taken from reference TRBV7-2 and TRBJ2-5, reads GAGVSQSPSNKVTEKGKDVELRCDPISGHTALYWYRQSLGQGLEFLIYFQGNSAPDKSGLPSDRFSAERTGGSVSTLTIQRTQQEDSAVYLCASSSSGTVGETQYFGPGTRLLVL.

This chain connects TRBV18 to TRBJ1-5; a possible D gene is TRBD1 (5 bases). The germline V gene encodes CDR1 KGHSH and CDR2 LQKENI. The CDR3 loop spans 13 amino acids. V was pared by 5 bases and J by 4 bases, with 9 bases between. The CDR3 sequence: CASSSDRNQPQHF. Written as DNA, the CDR3 is TGTGCCAGCTCATCAGACAGAAATCAGCCCCAGCATTTT.

V gene TRBV12-5 combines with J gene TRBJ1-5, with D unresolved. CDR3 length: 14 residues. Germline V lookup: CDR1 LGHNT, CDR2 FRNRAP. Trimming cost V 4 bases and J 3 bases, with 10 bases left between them. The CDR3 sequence: CASGSSGYNQPQHF. The CDR3 nucleotides read TGTGCTAGTGGTTCATCGGGGTACAATCAGCCCCAGCATTTT.

This chain joins TRBV30 and TRBJ2-7; TRBD1 might be the D (5 bases). The CDR3 is made up of 14 amino acids. Trimming shortened V by 0 bases and J by 3 bases, and 12 bases separated the two germline ends. Germline CDR1 is GTSNPN and CDR2 is SVGIG (reference sequence). The CDR3 protein is CAWSVGEVNYEQYF. DNA of the CDR3: TGTGCCTGGAGTGTAGGGGAAGTAAACTACGAGCAGTACTTC.

The V call is TRBV21-1, the J call TRBJ2-3; the table's D call TRBD2 went unverified against the DNA. TRBV21-1 is given as a pseudogene. CDR3 length: 17 residues. DNA of the CDR3: TGTGCCAGCAGCGGCTTCGTGGCCGGGACTAGCACAGATACGCAGTATTTT. Its protein is CASSGFVAGTSTDTQYF.

The chain carries TRBV6-6 and TRBJ1-2; D gene ambiguous. The germline V gene has CDR1 MNHNY and CDR2 SVGAGI (reference sequence). The CDR3 has 12 residues. Trimming left V 7 bases short and J 8 bases short, with 14 bases between. CDR3 nucleotides: TGTGCCAGCACCAACCCCAGCGAGGGCTACACCTTC. Its translation is CASTNPSEGYTF.

The chain employs TRBV21-1 and TRBJ2-5; no DNA check was done on the table's D call, TRBD2. The DNA end is more similar to TRBJ2-7, so the J call may be wrong. TRBV21-1 is classified as a pseudogene. This CDR3 comprises 16 residues. The CDR3: CASSKYLAGATYEQYF. The CDR3 DNA follows: TGTGCCAGCAGCAAATACCTAGCGGGAGCTACCTACGAGCAGTACTTC.

This chain joins TRBV7-7 and TRBJ2-2; D remains unclear. The V end was cut by 2 bases, the J end by 3 bases, with 7 bases between. Per germline, CDR1 SSHAT and CDR2 FNYEAQ (reference sequence). The CDR3 runs to 14 residues. Here the CDR3 DNA reads TGTGCCAGCAGCTTATTCGGAGACACCGGGGAGCTGTTTTTT. Amino acid sequence: CASSLFGDTGELFF. Together with reference TRBV7-7 and TRBJ2-2, the CDR3 gives the full variable domain: GAGVSQSPRYKVTKRGQDVTLRCDPISSHATLYWYQQALGQGPEFLTYFNYEAQPDKSGLPSDRFSAERPEGSISTLTIQRTEQRDSAMYRCASSLFGDTGELFFGEGSRLTVL.

The chain links TRBV4-2 to TRBJ1-5; D gene uncertain. V lost 0 bases to trimming and J lost 5 bases, with 11 bases between them. Germline V gene data show CDR1 as LGHNA and CDR2 as YNFKEQ. The CDR3 contains 15 residues. The CDR3 sequence is CASSQDRGSHQPQHF. The CDR3 nucleotides read TGTGCCAGCAGCCAAGATCGAGGGAGTCATCAGCCCCAGCATTTT.

The J gene is TRBJ1-6, the V gene TRBV21-1. TRBV21-1 is deemed a pseudogene. The CDR3 extends over 15 amino acids. CDR3 amino acids: CASSKVGRPGSPLHF. The CDR3 nucleotides are TGTGCCAGCAGCAAAGTGGGCCGGCCGGGATCACCCCTCCACTTT.

The chain is built from TRBV4-2 and TRBJ2-6; 10 positions agree with TRBD1. Germline values: CDR1 LGHNA, CDR2 YNFKEQ. The CDR3 totals 20 residues. Germline trimming cut 1 base from V and 2 bases from J; bases unmatched to any gene: 11. The CDR3 spells CASSQAGTGVSLAGANVLTF. CDR3 nucleotide sequence: TGTGCCAGCAGCCAAGCCGGGACAGGGGTTTCTTTAGCTGGGGCCAACGTCCTGACTTTC.

The V call is TRBV10-3, the J call TRBJ2-1, with 7 bases matching TRBD2. V shed 6 bases and J 3 bases; nucleotides not matched to a gene: 11. This CDR3 is 16 amino acids long. CDR1 is ENHRY, CDR2 SYGVKD, per germline. CDR3 sequence reads: CAIRTSRSGNYNEQFF. CDR3 sequence (DNA): TGTGCCATCAGAACATCCCGGAGCGGGAACTACAATGAGCAGTTCTTC.